This TCR beta chain comes out of a study of blood T cell repertoires in COVID-19. Study at large: Sites across the United States, Italy and Spain contributed samples from acute and convalescent COVID-19.

The V and J ends lost 8 bases and 4 bases, in that order; junction bases with no gene match: 7. The CDR3 extends over 14 amino acids. Germline lookup yields CDR1 SNHLY and CDR2 FYNNEI. Sequenced by immunoSEQ multiplex PCR; TCRdb stores in-frame clones only, minus some. The repertoire holds hundreds of thousands of clones, with around 88% as singletons. This clone was counted once. Material for sequencing was peripheral blood. The genes are TRBV2 and TRBJ1-3; TRBD1 matches 8 bases. This sequence originates from a man at least 80 years old with acute or convalescent COVID-19. CDR3 in amino acids: CASQRQGRGNTIYF. CDR3 in DNA: TGTGCCAGCCAGAGACAGGGGAGAGGAAACACCATATATTTT.